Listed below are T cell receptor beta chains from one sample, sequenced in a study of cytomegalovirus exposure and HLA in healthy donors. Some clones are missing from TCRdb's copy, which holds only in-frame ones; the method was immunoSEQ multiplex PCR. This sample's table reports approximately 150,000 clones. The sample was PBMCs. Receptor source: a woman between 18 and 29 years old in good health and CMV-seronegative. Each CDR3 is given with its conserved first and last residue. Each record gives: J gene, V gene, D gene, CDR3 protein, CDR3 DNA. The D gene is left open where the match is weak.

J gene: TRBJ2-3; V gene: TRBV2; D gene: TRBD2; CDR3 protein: CASSGWASGMYTDTQYF; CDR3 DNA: TGTGCCAGCAGTGGGTGGGCTAGCGGGATGTACACAGATACGCAGTATTTT
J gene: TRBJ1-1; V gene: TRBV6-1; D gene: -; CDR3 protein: CASSEDRSTEAFF; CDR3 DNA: TGTGCCAGCAGTGAAGATAGGAGCACTGAAGCTTTCTTT
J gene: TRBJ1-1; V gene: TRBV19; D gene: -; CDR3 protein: CASSIGADRSFWNTEAFF; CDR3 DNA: TGTGCCAGTAGTATAGGGGCTGACAGAAGCTTTTGGAACACTGAAGCTTTCTTT
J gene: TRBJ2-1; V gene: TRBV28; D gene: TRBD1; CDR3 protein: CASRPLQGASNEQFF; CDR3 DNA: TGTGCCAGCAGACCTTTACAGGGGGCCAGCAATGAGCAGTTCTTC
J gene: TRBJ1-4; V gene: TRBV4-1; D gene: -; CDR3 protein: CASSLGGKTNEKLFF; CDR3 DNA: TGCGCCAGCAGCTTAGGAGGGAAAACTAATGAAAAACTGTTTTTT
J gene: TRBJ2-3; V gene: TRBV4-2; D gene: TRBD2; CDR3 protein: CASSSASGRGTDTQYF; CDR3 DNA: TGTGCCAGCAGCTCCGCTAGCGGGAGGGGCACAGATACGCAGTATTTT
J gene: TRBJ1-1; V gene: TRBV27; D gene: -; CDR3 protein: CASSSPGAEAFF; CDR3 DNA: TGTGCCAGCAGTTCCCCCGGGGCTGAAGCTTTCTTT
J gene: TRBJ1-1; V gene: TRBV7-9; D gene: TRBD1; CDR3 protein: CASSTDREEAFF; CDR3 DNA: TGTGCCAGCAGCACTGACAGGGAGGAAGCTTTCTTT
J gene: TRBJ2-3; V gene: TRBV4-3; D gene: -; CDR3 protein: CASSQDWGVGTDTQYF; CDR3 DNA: TGCGCCAGCAGCCAAGATTGGGGGGTGGGCACAGATACGCAGTATTTT
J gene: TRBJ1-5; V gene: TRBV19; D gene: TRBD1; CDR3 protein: CASSIGGQGNGNQPQHF; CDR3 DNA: TGTGCCAGTAGTATAGGGGGACAGGGGAACGGCAATCAGCCCCAGCATTTT
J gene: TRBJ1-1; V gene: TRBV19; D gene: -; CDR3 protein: CASSNYRATSTEAFF; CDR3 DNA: TGTGCCAGTAGTAACTACAGGGCAACGAGCACTGAAGCTTTCTTT
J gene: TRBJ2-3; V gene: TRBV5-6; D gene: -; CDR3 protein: CASSLSAQPDYTDTQYF; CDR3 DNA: TGCGCCAGCAGCTTGTCGGCCCAGCCTGACTACACAGATACGCAGTATTTT
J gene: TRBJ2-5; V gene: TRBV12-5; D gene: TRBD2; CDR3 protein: CASGLGGGREGTQYF; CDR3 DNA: TGTGCTAGTGGTTTGGGCGGCGGGAGGGAGGGGACCCAGTACTTC
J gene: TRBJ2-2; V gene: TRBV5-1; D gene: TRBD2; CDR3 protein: CASSFFLGTSTSTGELFF; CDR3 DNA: TGCGCCAGCAGCTTTTTTCTTGGGACTAGCACCTCCACCGGGGAGCTGTTTTTT
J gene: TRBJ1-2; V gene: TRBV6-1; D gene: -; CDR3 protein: CASSSRGSHYGYTF; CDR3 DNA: TGTGCCAGCAGCTCAAGGGGGTCTCACTATGGCTACACCTTC
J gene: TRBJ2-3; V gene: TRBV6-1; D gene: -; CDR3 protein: CASSETGTDTQYF; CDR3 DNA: TGTGCCAGCAGTGAAACTGGCACAGATACGCAGTATTTT
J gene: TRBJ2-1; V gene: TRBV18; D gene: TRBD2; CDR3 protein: CASSPTSANNEQFF; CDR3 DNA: TGTGCCAGCTCACCAACTAGCGCGAACAATGAGCAGTTCTTC
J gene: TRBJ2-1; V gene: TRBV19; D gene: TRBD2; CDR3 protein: CASSPTSGKQYNEQFF; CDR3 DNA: TGTGCCAGTAGTCCCACTAGCGGGAAGCAATACAATGAGCAGTTCTTC
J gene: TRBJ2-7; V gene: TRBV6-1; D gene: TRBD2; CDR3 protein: CASSRLAGNYEQYF; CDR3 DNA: TGTGCCAGCAGCCGACTAGCGGGGAACTACGAGCAGTACTTC
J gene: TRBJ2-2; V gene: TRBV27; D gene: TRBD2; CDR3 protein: CASSTILAGGLTGELFF; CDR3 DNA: TGTGCCAGCAGTACCATACTAGCGGGAGGTTTGACCGGGGAGCTGTTTTTT
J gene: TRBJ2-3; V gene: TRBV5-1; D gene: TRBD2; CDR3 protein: CASRSTSGRRDTQYF; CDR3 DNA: TGCGCCAGCAGATCGACTAGCGGGAGAAGGGATACGCAGTATTTT
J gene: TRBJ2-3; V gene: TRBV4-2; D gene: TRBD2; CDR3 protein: CASSQEREDGDTQYF; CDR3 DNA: TGTGCCAGCAGCCAAGAGCGGGAGGACGGAGATACGCAGTATTTT
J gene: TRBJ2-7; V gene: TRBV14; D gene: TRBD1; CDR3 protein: CASSQALGGRVYEQYF; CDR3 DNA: TGTGCCAGCAGCCAAGCCTTAGGGGGCAGGGTCTACGAGCAGTACTTC
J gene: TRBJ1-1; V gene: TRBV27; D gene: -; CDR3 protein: CASREGATEAFF; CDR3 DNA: TGTGCCAGCAGAGAAGGGGCCACTGAAGCTTTCTTT
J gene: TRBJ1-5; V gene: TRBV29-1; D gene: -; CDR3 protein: CSVAGQNTDTQHF; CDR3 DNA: TGCAGCGTTGCTGGACAGAACACAGATACGCAGCATTTT
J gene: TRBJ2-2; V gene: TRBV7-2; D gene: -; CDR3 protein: CASSLELGGELFF; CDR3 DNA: TGTGCCAGCAGCTTAGAACTAGGCGGGGAGCTGTTTTTT
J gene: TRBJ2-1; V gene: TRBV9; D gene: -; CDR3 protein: CASSAGGSSYNEQFF; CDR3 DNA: TGTGCCAGCAGCGCAGGGGGGAGCTCCTACAATGAGCAGTTCTTC
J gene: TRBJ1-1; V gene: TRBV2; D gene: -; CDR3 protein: CASSELSEAFF; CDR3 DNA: TGTGCCAGCAGTGAGCTGAGCGAAGCTTTCTTT
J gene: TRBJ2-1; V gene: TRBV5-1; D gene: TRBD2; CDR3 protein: CASSLGSGGGNEQFF; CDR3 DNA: TGCGCCAGCAGCTTGGGCTCGGGAGGAGGCAATGAGCAGTTCTTC